The 15 T cell receptor beta chains in this list originate from one sample, sequenced in a study of control samples from healthy donors and cancer patients. Produced via immunoSEQ multiplex PCR; TCRdb's table is partial and in-frame only. The sample holds around 86,000 clones; approximately 90% are singletons and the top ten take 1.9%. Sequencing was performed on PBMCs. These receptors all stem from a woman aged 55-70 years with head and neck cancer.

The V call is TRBV10-3, the J call TRBJ2-2; maybe TRBD1 (6 bases). V was trimmed by 0 bases and J by 6 bases, leaving 8 bases between them. Germline CDR1 and CDR2: ENHRY and SYGVKD. CDR3 length equals 14 residues. The CDR3 DNA reads TGTGCCATCAGTGAGTCGCAGGGGTCCGGGGAGCTGTTTTTT. Protein sequence: CAISESQGSGELFF.

This clone showed up just a few times. V gene TRBV5-4 combines with J gene TRBJ2-7; D is uncertain. The CDR3 is 15 residues long. Germline CDR1 SGHNT, CDR2 YYREEE (reference sequence). Trimming removed 1 base from V and 2 bases from J, with 13 bases in between. This chain's CDR3 is CASSLYALTTYEQYF. DNA for the CDR3: TGTGCCAGCAGCTTGTATGCCTTGACAACCTACGAGCAGTACTTC.

The CDR3 here is CASSAGISDEQYF. In DNA form, the CDR3 reads TGCGCCAGCAGTGCTGGCATATCCGACGAGCAGTACTTC. This rearrangement joins TRBV10-1 to TRBJ2-7; D not resolved. This CDR3 has 13 residues. The V gene's germline CDR1 is WNHNN and CDR2 SYGVQD (reference sequence). V lost 4 bases and J lost 5, with 12 bases in between.

This clone was counted only a few times. V gene TRBV5-1 combines with J gene TRBJ2-1; 8 nucleotides match TRBD2. Germline assignment: CDR1 SGHRS and CDR2 YFSETQ. The V gene end was trimmed by 4 bases and the J gene end by 1 base; junction bases not matched to a gene: 7. This CDR3 is 16 amino acids long. The CDR3 region is CASSDAAGGSYNEQFF. CDR3 sequence (DNA): TGCGCCAGCAGCGACGCTGCGGGGGGTTCCTACAATGAGCAGTTCTTC.

The chain employs TRBV4-1 and TRBJ2-3; D possibly corresponds to TRBD2 (6 bases). V was pared by 4 bases and J by 2 bases, with 13 bases between. Per the germline V gene, CDR1 is MGHRA and CDR2 is YSYEKL. The CDR3 covers 15 residues. The CDR3 sequence is CASSRGTLSTDTQYF. DNA for the CDR3: TGCGCCAGCAGCCGGGGGACTCTGTCCACAGATACGCAGTATTTT.

This clone was counted a single time. This rearrangement joins TRBV28 to TRBJ1-1; no clear D gene. This CDR3 region has 15 residues. V was trimmed by 7 bases and J by 0 bases, leaving 15 bases between them. Germline V gene sequence: CDR1 MDHEN, CDR2 SYDVKM. The CDR3 nucleotides read TGTGCCAGCACCCTACGGTCTAGTGTGAACACTGAAGCTTTCTTT. Protein: CASTLRSSVNTEAFF.

In this sample, this clone turned up once. This chain links TRBV3-1 (or the pseudogene TRBV3-2) with TRBJ1-2; a weak D match, TRBD1 (5 bases). V lost 2 bases and J lost 6, with 7 bases in between. CDR1 is LGHDT, CDR2 YNNKEL, per germline (reference sequence). The CDR3 is 12 residues long. The CDR3 is CASSQRGDGYTF. CDR3 nucleotide sequence: TGTGCCAGCAGCCAACGGGGGGATGGCTACACCTTC.

The chain links TRBV7-3 to TRBJ2-7, with D possibly TRBD2 on 7 matching bases. The CDR3 has 16 amino acids. Looked up from germline, CDR1 is SGHTA and CDR2 is FQGTGA. Trimming pared 5 bases from V and 3 bases from J, leaving 20 bases between. The CDR3 DNA reads as TGTGCCAGCAGCCTCGTAGGGGGGGGAGGCCTCTACGAGCAGTACTTC. It is translated as CASSLVGGGGLYEQYF.

The chain couples TRBV5-1 to TRBJ2-5, with a possible D match to TRBD2 (5 bases). The ends were cut back, 0 bases at V and 5 bases at J, with 11 bases in the middle. Germline CDR1 is SGHRS and CDR2 is YFSETQ. The CDR3 is made up of 14 amino acids. The CDR3: CASSLGGPRETQYF. CDR3 in DNA: TGCGCCAGCAGCTTGGGAGGGCCCCGGGAGACCCAGTACTTC.

The chain employs TRBV3-1 (or the pseudogene TRBV3-2) and TRBJ2-1, with a weak D call TRBD2 (6 bases). The CDR3 runs 15 residues. Trimming removed 2 bases from V and 4 bases from J, with 12 bases in between. The germline gives CDR1 LGHDT, CDR2 YNNKEL (reference sequence). The CDR3 region is CASSQSRGTYNEQFF. As DNA, the CDR3 is TGTGCCAGCAGCCAATCGCGGGGTACTTACAATGAGCAGTTCTTC.

This chain connects TRBV10-2 to TRBJ1-2; no firm D call. The V gene's germline CDR1 is WSHSY and CDR2 SAAADI. This CDR3 comprises 12 residues. V lost 3 bases and J lost 2, with 4 bases in between. The CDR3 here is CASSDPNYGYTF. The CDR3 DNA follows: TGCGCCAGCAGTGACCCCAACTATGGCTACACCTTC.

This chain connects TRBV19 to TRBJ2-1; 11 nucleotides agree with TRBD2. CDR1 LNHDA and CDR2 SQIVND come from the germline V gene (reference sequence). This CDR3 comprises 15 residues. The V segment lost 4 bases and the J segment 7 bases; nucleotides outside the gene matches: 6. The CDR3 sequence: CASSSGTSGRNEQFF. The CDR3 bases are TGTGCCAGTAGTAGCGGGACTAGCGGAAGAAATGAGCAGTTCTTC.

The rearrangement joins TRBV28 to TRBJ2-2; D ambiguous. Germline V gene sequence: CDR1 MDHEN, CDR2 SYDVKM. This CDR3 contains 13 residues. Trimming pared 3 bases from V and 7 bases from J, leaving 9 bases between. CDR3 DNA sequence: TGTGCCAGCAGTTTGTATAAGGGCGGGGAGCTGTTTTTT. This sequence encodes CASSLYKGGELFF. Full variable domain (missing parts from reference TRBV28 and TRBJ2-2): DVKVTQSSRYLVKRTGEKVFLECVQDMDHENMFWYRQDPGLGLRLIYFSYDVKMKEKGDIPEGYSVSREKKERFSLILESASTNQTSMYLCASSLYKGGELFFGEGSRLTVL.

The chain recombines TRBV10-3 with TRBJ1-1; D possibly corresponds to TRBD1 (5 bases). Trimming pared 10 bases from V and 5 bases from J, leaving 26 bases between. Germline V gene sequence: CDR1 ENHRY, CDR2 SYGVKD. This CDR3 has 16 residues. CDR3 sequence (DNA): TGTGCCACCAGAGGATCTGGGTCAGGGAGCATGACTGAAGCTTTCTTT. Translated, it gives CATRGSGSGSMTEAFF.

CDR3 protein: CASRKGGGLGEYEQYF. As DNA, the CDR3 is TGTGCCAGCAGAAAGGGGGGAGGATTAGGCGAATACGAGCAGTACTTC. The chain recombines TRBV3-1 (or the pseudogene TRBV3-2) with TRBJ2-7, with D perhaps TRBD1 or TRBD2 (6 bases each). The V gene's germline CDR1 is LGHDT and CDR2 YNNKEL (reference sequence). Trimming removed 6 bases at V and 4 bases at J, with 22 bases between. This CDR3 has 16 amino acids.